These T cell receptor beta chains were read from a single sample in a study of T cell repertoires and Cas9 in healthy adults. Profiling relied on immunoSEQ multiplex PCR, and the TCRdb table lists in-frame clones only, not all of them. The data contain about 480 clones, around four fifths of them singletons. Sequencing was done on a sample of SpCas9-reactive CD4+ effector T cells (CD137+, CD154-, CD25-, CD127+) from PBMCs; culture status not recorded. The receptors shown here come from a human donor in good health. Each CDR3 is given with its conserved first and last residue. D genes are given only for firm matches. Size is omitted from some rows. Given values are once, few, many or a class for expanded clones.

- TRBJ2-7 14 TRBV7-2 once CASSPRGGLYEQYF TGTGCCAGCAGCCCTCGGGGAGGATTATACGAGCAGTACTTC
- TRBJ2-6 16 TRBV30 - CAWKRGARSGANVLTF TGTGCCTGGAAGAGAGGGGCTAGATCTGGGGCCAACGTCCTGACTTTC
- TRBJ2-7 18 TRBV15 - CATSRSLRDTQFSYEQYF TGTGCCACCAGCAGGTCCCTCCGGGACACCCAATTCTCCTACGAGCAGTACTTC
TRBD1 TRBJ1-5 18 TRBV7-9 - CASSLGARTGSFNQPQHF TGTGCCAGCAGCTTAGGTGCCCGGACAGGGAGTTTTAATCAGCCCCAGCATTTT
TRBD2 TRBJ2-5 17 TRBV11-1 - CASSLGATSGGEETQYF TGTGCCAGCAGCTTAGGGGCGACTAGCGGGGGAGAAGAGACCCAGTACTTC
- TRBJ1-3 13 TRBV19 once CASRDNSGNTIYF TGTGCCAGTAGGGACAACTCTGGAAACACCATATATTTT
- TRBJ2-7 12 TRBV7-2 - CASSHIQGEQYF TGTGCCAGCAGCCACATTCAGGGCGAGCAGTACTTC
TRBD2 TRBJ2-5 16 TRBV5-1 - CASSPLLAGGKETQYF TGCGCCAGCAGCCCACTACTAGCGGGGGGGAAAGAGACCCAGTACTTC
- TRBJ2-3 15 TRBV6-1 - CASSEAQGGTDTQYF TGTGCCAGCAGTGAAGCCCAGGGAGGCACAGATACGCAGTATTTT
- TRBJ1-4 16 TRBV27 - CASSSTGHRLNEKLFF TGTGCCAGCAGTTCAACCGGACACAGATTGAATGAAAAACTGTTTTTT
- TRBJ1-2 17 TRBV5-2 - CASNIKGGVRKTYGYTF TGTGCCAGCAACATAAAGGGAGGAGTACGAAAGACCTATGGCTACACCTTC
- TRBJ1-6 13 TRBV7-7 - CASSLNTRSPLHF TGTGCCAGCAGCTTAAATACGAGGTCACCCCTCCACTTT
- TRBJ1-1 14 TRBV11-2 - CASSFRGVNTEAFF TGTGCCAGCAGCTTTCGGGGCGTGAACACTGAAGCTTTCTTT
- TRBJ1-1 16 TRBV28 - CASRFLGAGGDTEAFF TGTGCCAGCAGGTTCCTGGGGGCGGGGGGAGACACTGAAGCTTTCTTT
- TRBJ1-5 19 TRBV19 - CASSIPKARGLESNQPQHF TGTGCCAGTAGTATCCCCAAAGCACGGGGCCTCGAGAGCAATCAGCCCCAGCATTTT
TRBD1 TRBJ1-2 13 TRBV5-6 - CASTSRAGGGYTF TGTGCCAGCACCTCCCGGGCAGGGGGTGGCTACACCTTC
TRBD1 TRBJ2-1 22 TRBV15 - CATSLNRLLLNTGTGEGNEQFF TGTGCCACCAGCCTTAATCGCCTACTCCTCAATACCGGGACAGGGGAGGGGAATGAGCAGTTCTTC
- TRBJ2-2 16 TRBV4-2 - CASSQEVSRRAGELFF TGTGCCAGCAGCCAGGAAGTATCACGTAGGGCCGGGGAGCTGTTTTTT
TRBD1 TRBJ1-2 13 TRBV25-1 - CASSEDRDYGYTF TGTGCCAGCAGTGAGGACAGGGACTATGGCTACACCTTC
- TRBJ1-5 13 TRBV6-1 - CASSGHGDQPQHF TGTGCCAGCAGTGGACACGGGGATCAGCCCCAGCATTTT
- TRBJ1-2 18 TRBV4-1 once CASSQERRGSITNYGYTF TGCGCCAGCAGCCAAGAGAGGCGGGGGTCGATAACTAACTATGGCTACACCTTC
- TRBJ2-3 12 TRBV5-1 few CASSPGTDTQYF TGCGCCAGCAGCCCAGGGACAGATACGCAGTATTTT
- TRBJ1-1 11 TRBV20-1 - CRGSGRGEAFF TGCAGGGGATCGGGGCGCGGTGAAGCTTTCTTT
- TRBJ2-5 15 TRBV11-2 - CASSLVGGYQETQYF TGTGCCAGCAGCTTGGTGGGGGGATACCAAGAGACCCAGTACTTC
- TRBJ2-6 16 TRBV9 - CASSSGAFSGANVLTF TGTGCCAGCAGCTCCGGGGCTTTCTCTGGGGCCAACGTCCTGACTTTC
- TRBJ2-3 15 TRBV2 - CASSPTTTSTDTQYF TGTGCCAGCAGTCCAACTACGACTAGCACAGATACGCAGTATTTT
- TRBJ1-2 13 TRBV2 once CASSEVRGSGYTF TGTGCCAGCAGTGAAGTGCGGGGATCCGGCTACACCTTC
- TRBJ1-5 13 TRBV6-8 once CASSGHGDQPQHF TGTGCCAGCAGTGGACACGGGGATCAGCCCCAGCATTTT
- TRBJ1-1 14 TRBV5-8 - CASTPRARGREAFF TGTGCCAGCACCCCACGGGCCAGGGGACGGGAGGCTTTCTTT
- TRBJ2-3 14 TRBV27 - CASSWGSSTDTQYF TGTGCCAGCAGTTGGGGGTCTAGCACAGATACGCAGTATTTT
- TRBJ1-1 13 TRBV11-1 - CASSLMQNTEAFF TGTGCCAGCAGCTTAATGCAGAACACTGAAGCTTTCTTT
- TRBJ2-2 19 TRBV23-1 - CASSHPPLVRGKNTGELFF TGCGCCAGCAGTCATCCACCCTTGGTCAGGGGAAAGAACACCGGAGAGCTGTTTTTT
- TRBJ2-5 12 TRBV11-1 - CASSLWVETQYF TGTGCCAGCAGCTTATGGGTCGAGACCCAGTACTTC
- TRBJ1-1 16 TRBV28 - CASRCLGAGGDTEAFF TGTGCCAGCAGGTGCCTGGGGGCGGGGGGAGACACTGAAGCTTTCTTT
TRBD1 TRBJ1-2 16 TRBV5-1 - CASSRGTGGFNYGYTF TGCGCCAGCAGCCGCGGGACAGGGGGCTTCAACTATGGCTACACCTTC
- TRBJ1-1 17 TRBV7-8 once CASSLAGGGIKDTEAFF TGTGCCAGCAGCCTCGCCGGGGGGGGCATAAAAGACACTGAAGCTTTCTTT
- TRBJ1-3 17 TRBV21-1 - CASRRALATTARNTIYF TGTGCCAGCAGGCGTGCGTTAGCTACAACAGCACGAAACACCATATATTTT
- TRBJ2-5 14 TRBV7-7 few CASSPRLQDGTQYF TGTGCCAGCAGCCCAAGGCTCCAAGATGGGACCCAGTACTTC